Listed below are T cell receptor beta chains from one sample, sequenced in a study of CD8 T cells in ankylosing spondylitis. MiXCR was run by TCRdb on the 5' RACE reads, yielding one entry per CDR3 protein. The repertoire holds a few hundred thousand distinct CDR3 sequences, with around 20% as singletons. Sequencing used blood, either unsorted or a sorted T cell fraction (not recorded which). These receptors were obtained from a female donor with ankylosing spondylitis or in good health (not recorded which). The CDR3 runs from the conserved cysteine through the conserved F or W. A D gene is named only where the DNA matches it firmly. Clone size is shown for a subset of rows, as once, few, many or a class of expanded clone.

abundance: NA
d_gene: TRBD1
v_gene: TRBV9
j_gene: TRBJ2-5
CDR3nt: TGTGCCAGCAGCGTTAGGACAGGGAGGGAGACCCAGTACTTC
CDR3aa: CASSVRTGRETQYF

abundance: NA
d_gene: NA
v_gene: TRBV4-3
j_gene: TRBJ2-1
CDR3nt: TGCGCCAGCAGCCAAGATTGGGCTTCCCCCAGGGAGCAGTTCTTC
CDR3aa: CASSQDWASPREQFF

abundance: NA
d_gene: NA
v_gene: TRBV25-1
j_gene: TRBJ2-7
CDR3nt: TGTGCCAGCAAAGGGATGACCCCCTACGAGCAGTACTTC
CDR3aa: CASKGMTPYEQYF

abundance: NA
d_gene: NA
v_gene: TRBV10-2
j_gene: TRBJ2-1
CDR3nt: TGCGCCAGTGGATGGGGCCCCAATGAGCAGTTCTTC
CDR3aa: CASGWGPNEQFF

abundance: NA
d_gene: NA
v_gene: TRBV20-1
j_gene: TRBJ2-1
CDR3nt: TGCAGTGCTAGGCTCAGCTCCTACAATGAGCAGTTCTTC
CDR3aa: CSARLSSYNEQFF

abundance: many
d_gene: TRBD2
v_gene: TRBV20-1
j_gene: TRBJ2-3
CDR3nt: TGCAGTGCGTCGGGACTAGCGGACCGCACAGATACGCAGTATTTT
CDR3aa: CSASGLADRTDTQYF

abundance: few
d_gene: TRBD1
v_gene: TRBV7-2
j_gene: TRBJ2-7
CDR3nt: TGTGCCAGCAGCCTAGGGGGCAGAGTCTACGAGCAGTACTTC
CDR3aa: CASSLGGRVYEQYF

abundance: many
d_gene: TRBD2
v_gene: TRBV6-5
j_gene: TRBJ2-1
CDR3nt: TGTGCCAGCAGTTCCGGGAGGTTCAATGAGCAGTTCTTC
CDR3aa: CASSSGRFNEQFF

abundance: NA
d_gene: NA
v_gene: TRBV19
j_gene: TRBJ2-1
CDR3nt: TGTGCCAGTAGTTGGCTAGCGAGGTCCTACAATGAGCAGTTCTTC
CDR3aa: CASSWLARSYNEQFF

abundance: NA
d_gene: TRBD2
v_gene: TRBV24-1
j_gene: TRBJ2-5
CDR3nt: TGTGCCACCAGTGAGGCGGGAGTAGAGACCCAGTACTTC
CDR3aa: CATSEAGVETQYF

abundance: NA
d_gene: NA
v_gene: TRBV27
j_gene: TRBJ2-4
CDR3nt: TGTGCCAGCAGTCCGGGATTCCCAGTGGGCAAAAACATTCAGTACTTC
CDR3aa: CASSPGFPVGKNIQYF

abundance: NA
d_gene: NA
v_gene: TRBV20-1
j_gene: TRBJ1-1
CDR3nt: TGCAGTCCCCTGGGCAGGGCGAACACTGAAGCTTTCTTT
CDR3aa: CSPLGRANTEAFF

abundance: few
d_gene: NA
v_gene: TRBV10-2
j_gene: TRBJ2-5
CDR3nt: TGCGCCAGCAGTGAGGAGTGGCGGGTAGGAGGAGAGACCCAGTACTTC
CDR3aa: CASSEEWRVGGETQYF

abundance: few
d_gene: TRBD2
v_gene: TRBV7-8
j_gene: TRBJ2-1
CDR3nt: TGTGCCAGCAGTCCGGGACTAGCATCGTCGAATGAGCAGTTCTTC
CDR3aa: CASSPGLASSNEQFF

abundance: few
d_gene: TRBD1
v_gene: TRBV3-1
j_gene: TRBJ2-7
CDR3nt: TGTGCCAGCAGCCCATCGACAGGGCGCGAGCAGTACTTC
CDR3aa: CASSPSTGREQYF

abundance: NA
d_gene: NA
v_gene: TRBV13
j_gene: TRBJ1-5
CDR3nt: TGTGCCACCGCGGACAGTAATCAGCCCCAGCATTTT
CDR3aa: CATADSNQPQHF

abundance: NA
d_gene: NA
v_gene: TRBV6-2/TRBV6-3
j_gene: TRBJ2-2
CDR3nt: TGTGCCAGCACCTTTGGCCTTACTGGCACCGGGGAGCTGTTTTTT
CDR3aa: CASTFGLTGTGELFF

abundance: many
d_gene: NA
v_gene: TRBV7-9
j_gene: TRBJ1-2
CDR3nt: TGTGCCAGCAGCTTGGGGAACAGGGCCGGGGGTAGCTACACCTTC
CDR3aa: CASSLGNRAGGSYTF

abundance: few
d_gene: NA
v_gene: TRBV20-1
j_gene: TRBJ2-7
CDR3nt: TGCAGTGCGCAAATGGGTGACGGGTCCTACGAGCAGTACTTC
CDR3aa: CSAQMGDGSYEQYF

abundance: few
d_gene: NA
v_gene: TRBV24-1
j_gene: TRBJ1-3
CDR3nt: TGTGCCACCAGTGACCCCGGAGACACCATATATTTT
CDR3aa: CATSDPGDTIYF

abundance: NA
d_gene: TRBD1
v_gene: TRBV20-1
j_gene: TRBJ1-4
CDR3nt: TGCAGTGCTAGACAGGGGGTGGGTGAAAAACTGTTTTTT
CDR3aa: CSARQGVGEKLFF

abundance: few
d_gene: NA
v_gene: TRBV21-1
j_gene: TRBJ2-1
CDR3nt: TGTGCCAGCAGCAAAATGGGAACGGGGGAGGGCCTTTACAATGAGCAGTTCTTC
CDR3aa: CASSKMGTGEGLYNEQFF

abundance: NA
d_gene: TRBD2
v_gene: TRBV9
j_gene: TRBJ2-7
CDR3nt: TGTGCCAGCAGCGTAGATGGTAGCGGGATATCCGAGCAGTACTTC
CDR3aa: CASSVDGSGISEQYF

abundance: NA
d_gene: NA
v_gene: TRBV9
j_gene: TRBJ2-5
CDR3nt: TGTGCCAGCAGCGTTAGGGGGGATCAAGAGACCCAGTACTTC
CDR3aa: CASSVRGDQETQYF

abundance: many
d_gene: NA
v_gene: TRBV12-3/TRBV12-4
j_gene: TRBJ1-5
CDR3nt: TGTGCCAGCAGTTTCTCCGGGACGGGGGGCAATCAGCCCCAGCATTTT
CDR3aa: CASSFSGTGGNQPQHF

abundance: few
d_gene: NA
v_gene: TRBV6-2/TRBV6-3
j_gene: TRBJ2-3
CDR3nt: TGTGCCAGCAGCCCGACCGGGGTAAGCACAGATACGCAGTATTTT
CDR3aa: CASSPTGVSTDTQYF

abundance: many
d_gene: NA
v_gene: TRBV7-9
j_gene: TRBJ2-1
CDR3nt: TGTGCCAGCAGCTTATCGGAGTACTGGTTCTTC
CDR3aa: CASSLSEYWFF

abundance: few
d_gene: NA
v_gene: TRBV12-3/TRBV12-4
j_gene: TRBJ2-6
CDR3nt: TGTGCCAGCAGCCGTGACAGTACTGGGGCCAACGTCCTGACTTTC
CDR3aa: CASSRDSTGANVLTF

abundance: many
d_gene: NA
v_gene: TRBV18
j_gene: TRBJ1-1
CDR3nt: TGTGCCAGCTCACAACACGCCAACACTGAAGCTTTCTTT
CDR3aa: CASSQHANTEAFF

abundance: NA
d_gene: TRBD2
v_gene: TRBV7-3
j_gene: TRBJ2-2
CDR3nt: TGTGCCAGCAGCTTAAGTTCGGCGGGAGGGCCCCACACCGGGGAGCTGTTTTTT
CDR3aa: CASSLSSAGGPHTGELFF

abundance: few
d_gene: NA
v_gene: TRBV4-3
j_gene: TRBJ2-3
CDR3nt: TGCGCCAGCAGCCAAGATTGGGTTCAGGCAGATACGCAGTATTTT
CDR3aa: CASSQDWVQADTQYF

abundance: many
d_gene: TRBD1
v_gene: TRBV20-1
j_gene: TRBJ1-1
CDR3nt: TGCAGTGCTAGATGGGTGGGGGACAGGGGGCGTAACACTGAAGCTTTCTTT
CDR3aa: CSARWVGDRGRNTEAFF

abundance: NA
d_gene: NA
v_gene: TRBV4-2
j_gene: TRBJ1-1
CDR3nt: TGTGCCAGCAGCCAAAGGGCCGACCGGGGTGAGACTGAAGCTTTCTTT
CDR3aa: CASSQRADRGETEAFF

abundance: few
d_gene: NA
v_gene: TRBV25-1
j_gene: TRBJ1-2
CDR3nt: TGTGCCACCGGGGGATTAAACTATGGCTACACCTTC
CDR3aa: CATGGLNYGYTF

abundance: NA
d_gene: NA
v_gene: TRBV7-2
j_gene: TRBJ2-3
CDR3nt: TGTGCCAGCAGCTTAGACGGATACGGCACAGATACGCAGTATTTT
CDR3aa: CASSLDGYGTDTQYF

abundance: NA
d_gene: NA
v_gene: TRBV20-1
j_gene: TRBJ2-1
CDR3nt: TGCAGTGCTAGAATAACTTCTATGCCGAGACAGTTCTTC
CDR3aa: CSARITSMPRQFF

abundance: few
d_gene: TRBD1
v_gene: TRBV20-1
j_gene: TRBJ2-7
CDR3nt: TGCAGTGCTCGGACAGGACCCGATGCTGGGCAGTACTTC
CDR3aa: CSARTGPDAGQYF

abundance: NA
d_gene: TRBD2
v_gene: TRBV14
j_gene: TRBJ2-1
CDR3nt: TGTGCCAGCAGCCTTGCCGGACTAGCGGGATTTCTCAATGAGCAGTTCTTC
CDR3aa: CASSLAGLAGFLNEQFF

abundance: NA
d_gene: NA
v_gene: TRBV20-1
j_gene: TRBJ2-3
CDR3nt: TGCAGTGCTAGAACCATCACAGATACGCAGTATTTT
CDR3aa: CSARTITDTQYF

abundance: NA
d_gene: NA
v_gene: TRBV6-2/TRBV6-3
j_gene: TRBJ1-1
CDR3nt: TGTGCCAGCAGCCTTATGGGGATTAAAGCTTTCTTT
CDR3aa: CASSLMGIKAFF

abundance: few
d_gene: NA
v_gene: TRBV10-3
j_gene: TRBJ1-2
CDR3nt: TGTGCCATCAGTGAGACGGGTGGCTACACCTTC
CDR3aa: CAISETGGYTF

abundance: few
d_gene: NA
v_gene: TRBV11-2
j_gene: TRBJ2-3
CDR3nt: TGTGCCAGCAGCTTAGACTACGGTACTGATACGCAGTATTTT
CDR3aa: CASSLDYGTDTQYF

abundance: NA
d_gene: NA
v_gene: TRBV18
j_gene: TRBJ1-1
CDR3nt: TGTGCCAGCTCACCACAAGGGCAGGTTGGCACTGAAGCTTTCTTT
CDR3aa: CASSPQGQVGTEAFF

abundance: NA
d_gene: NA
v_gene: TRBV10-3
j_gene: TRBJ2-7
CDR3nt: TGTGCCACCTCAGGCTATATGGGGGTCGAGCAGTACTTC
CDR3aa: CATSGYMGVEQYF

abundance: many
d_gene: NA
v_gene: TRBV5-5
j_gene: TRBJ1-5
CDR3nt: TGTGCCAGCAGCCTACCTTCTTATAGCAATCAGCCCCAGCATTTT
CDR3aa: CASSLPSYSNQPQHF

abundance: few
d_gene: NA
v_gene: TRBV7-9
j_gene: TRBJ2-7
CDR3nt: TGTGCCAGCAGCTTAGCGGTGACAGCGACCTACGAGCAGTACTTC
CDR3aa: CASSLAVTATYEQYF